Each of the 27 T cell receptor beta chains below was sequenced from the same sample in a study of shared clonotypes between healthy human individuals (TCRdb year 2020). Library generation was performed with the immunoSEQ multiplex PCR assay. Here the immuneACCESS table is served through TCRdb, limited to in-frame sequences with V and J called. Missing clones are a known gap in these copies; in checked studies unresolved V genes cover under half, and the rest lacks a known reason. In this sample the table shows some 530,000 clones, over 75% of which occur a single time. More than 9.5% of the sample is held by the ten biggest clonotypes. Input material: PBMCs. These receptors were obtained from a woman in her thirties or forties in good health. Some clones in this sample may be carry-over from other donors' samples.

V is TRBV19 and J is TRBJ2-5; D is perhaps TRBD1 (5 bases). The germline CDR1 and CDR2 sequences are LNHDA and SQIVND (reference sequence). The CDR3 sequence is 14 residues long. V was clipped by 4 bases and J by 5 bases, with 14 bases between them. DNA for the CDR3: TGTGCCAGTAGTACATCCGGCAGGGTTGAGACCCAGTACTTC. This translates into CASSTSGRVETQYF.

The gene calls are TRBV7-2 and TRBJ2-7; 10 positions agree with TRBD2. The CDR3 consists of 15 residues. CDR1 and CDR2 (germline): SGHTA, FQGNSA. The V gene end was trimmed by 5 bases and the J gene end by 0 bases; junction bases not matched to a gene: 4. The CDR3 region is CASSPSGSASYEQYF. The CDR3 DNA sequence: TGTGCCAGCAGCCCTAGCGGGAGTGCCTCCTACGAGCAGTACTTC.

The genes are TRBV20-1 and TRBJ1-1; D is unresolved. Germline V gene sequence: CDR1 DFQATT, CDR2 SNEGSKA (reference sequence). The CDR3 contains 8 residues. V was shortened by 2 bases and J by 13 bases, with 5 bases between the two germline ends. The CDR3, as DNA: TGCAGTGCTAGACGGCGTTTCTTT. It specifies CSARRRFF.

The chain uses TRBV9 and TRBJ1-4; unclear D gene. The germline CDR1 and CDR2 sequences are SGDLS and YYNGEE. Trimming stripped 0 bases from V and 3 bases from J, with 12 bases between. The CDR3 extends over 16 amino acids. Here the CDR3 reads CASSVGGRGPNEKLFF. The CDR3 bases are TGTGCCAGCAGCGTAGGAGGTCGCGGCCCTAATGAAAAACTGTTTTTT.

The chain links TRBV5-4 to TRBJ2-1, with D hard to call. The CDR3 loop spans 13 amino acids. CDR1 and CDR2 from the germline V gene are SGHNT and YYREEE (reference sequence). V was shortened by 5 bases and J by 6 bases, with 12 bases between the two germline ends. For the CDR3, the DNA is TGTGCCAGCAGTTTTGGGATCCCCAATGAGCAGTTCTTC. This translates into CASSFGIPNEQFF.

Notes on this clone: A read error is possible here, since a much larger clone lies one base away. The sample has other DNA sequences that encode this CDR3 too. This sequence joins TRBV7-9 and TRBJ2-3; 9 nucleotides line up with TRBD2. This CDR3 is 16 amino acids long. Germline CDR1 SEHNR, CDR2 FQNEAQ (reference sequence). CDR3 amino acids: CASSPLGGLAQDTQYF. The DNA for the CDR3 is TGCGCCAGCAGCCCCTTGGGGGGACTAGCCCAAGATACGCAGTATTTT.

The chain has TRBV5-4 and TRBJ2-1; TRBD2 agrees at 11 bases. The CDR3 is 15 amino acids. Germline-derived CDR1 and CDR2 are SGHNT and YYREEE (reference sequence). V lost 4 bases and J lost 7; bases outside the gene matches: 7. The CDR3 nucleotides read TGTGCCAGCAGCCTTAGCGGGAGGGCGTGGAATGAGCAGTTCTTC. This translates into CASSLSGRAWNEQFF.

Notes on this clone: It is likely a read error: a sequence one base away is far more abundant. At the DNA level, this CDR3 is encoded by other sequences in the same sample as well. CDR3 DNA sequence: TGTGCTAGCAGTGCGGACAGGGGCCGCGTCCCGAACTATGGCTACACCTTC. As protein: CASSADRGRVPNYGYTF. This chain links TRBV6-1 with TRBJ1-2; 9 bases fit TRBD1. Germline CDR1 and CDR2: MNHNS and SASEGT. The CDR3 is 17 residues long.

This chain uses TRBV28 with TRBJ1-1; D may be TRBD1 (5 bases). Trimming left V 5 bases short and J 2 bases short, with 18 bases between. The germline CDR1 and CDR2 sequences are MDHEN and SYDVKM. The CDR3 runs to 16 residues. CDR3 amino acids: CASSPRSGGGNTEAFF. The CDR3 DNA sequence: TGTGCCAGCAGTCCCCGGAGTGGGGGTGGAAACACTGAAGCTTTCTTT.

This chain connects TRBV18 to TRBJ2-1; 14 bases map to TRBD2. The CDR3 is 17 amino acids. Trimming removed 6 bases from V and 4 bases from J; junction bases left unmatched: 8. Looked up from germline, CDR1 is KGHSH and CDR2 is LQKENI. The CDR3 DNA reads TGTGCCAGCTCGGAGGGACTAGCGGGAGTCTCGTACAATGAGCAGTTCTTC. It specifies CASSEGLAGVSYNEQFF. Filled out from reference TRBV18 and TRBJ2-1, the complete variable domain reads NAGVMQNPRHLVRRRGQEARLRCSPMKGHSHVYWYRQLPEEGLKFMVYLQKENIIDESGMPKERFSAEFPKEGPSILRIQQVVRGDSAAYFCASSEGLAGVSYNEQFFGPGTRLTVL.

As concerns this clone: It is likely a read error: a sequence one base away is far more abundant. The chain recombines TRBV11-2 with TRBJ1-2; no definite D call. In germline, CDR1 is SGHAT, CDR2 FQNNGV. Trimming took off 1 base at V and 4 bases at J, with 13 bases between the two ends. The CDR3 extends over 15 amino acids. For the CDR3, the DNA is TGTGCCAGCAGCTTAGTTTGTTCACTAAGCTATGGCTACACCTTC. It yields the protein CASSLVCSLSYGYTF.

Worth noting for this clone: A read error is the likely source, as a far larger clone sits one nucleotide away. Other DNA sequences from this sample encode an identical CDR3 as well. V and J are TRBV28 and TRBJ1-2; the match to TRBD1 covers 10 bases. J lost 4 bases, V lost 6 bases, and 5 bases had no gene match. Germline V gene data show CDR1 as MDHEN and CDR2 as SYDVKM. The CDR3 length is 14 residues. The CDR3 reads CASRAGTGAYGYTF. The CDR3 region has the DNA TGTGCCAGCAGGGCTGGGACAGGGGCCTATGGCTACACCTTC.

This clone occurred a few times. The V gene is TRBV7-9, the J gene TRBJ2-3; 8 bases line up with TRBD1. In germline, CDR1 is SEHNR, CDR2 FQNEAQ (reference sequence). V was clipped by 5 bases and J by 5 bases; unmatched bases: 6. The CDR3 extends over 14 amino acids. The CDR3 DNA reads as TGTGCCAGCAGCACGACAGGGGCCGGAGATACGCAGTATTTT. As protein: CASSTTGAGDTQYF.

The chain combines TRBV5-1 with TRBJ2-7, with 8 bases that match TRBD1. The V gene end was trimmed by 3 bases and the J gene end by 8 bases; junction bases not matched to a gene: 4. Germline assignment: CDR1 SGHRS and CDR2 YFSETQ. The CDR3 runs 12 residues. CDR3 nucleotides: TGCGCCAGCAGCTCGACAGGGGATCAGCAGTACTTC. Residues: CASSSTGDQQYF.

V usage is TRBV18 and J usage is TRBJ2-7, with no clear D. V dropped 5 bases and J dropped 2 bases, with 13 bases sitting between them. Looked up from germline, CDR1 is KGHSH and CDR2 is LQKENI. The CDR3 contains 14 residues. This CDR3 reads CASSVTPEPYEQYF. The CDR3 DNA follows: TGTGCCAGCTCAGTGACACCAGAGCCCTACGAGCAGTACTTC. The complete variable domain, with remaining parts taken from reference TRBV18 and TRBJ2-7, reads NAGVMQNPRHLVRRRGQEARLRCSPMKGHSHVYWYRQLPEEGLKFMVYLQKENIIDESGMPKERFSAEFPKEGPSILRIQQVVRGDSAAYFCASSVTPEPYEQYFGPGTRLTVT.

A remark on this clone: Since a far larger clone is one base different, this is likely a read error. The sample holds other DNA sequences that translate to the same CDR3. The J gene is TRBJ1-1, the V gene TRBV4-1; no definite D call. V was shortened by 2 bases and J by 3 bases, with 16 bases between the two germline ends. CDR1 and CDR2 (germline): MGHRA, YSYEKL. The CDR3 spans 16 residues. The CDR3 coding sequence is TGCGCCAGCAGCCAAACTCTTCGAGACGAGTACACTGAAGCTTTCTTT. This gives the protein CASSQTLRDEYTEAFF.

The genes are TRBV12-5 and TRBJ1-2; D remains unclear. Per the germline V gene, CDR1 is LGHNT and CDR2 is FRNRAP. The CDR3 extends over 10 amino acids. V was clipped by 10 bases and J by 5 bases, with 8 bases between them. CDR3: CAKEKYGYTF. The CDR3 bases are TGTGCTAAGGAGAAATATGGCTACACCTTC.

This chain joins TRBV7-6 and TRBJ1-5, with D perhaps TRBD1 (5 bases). Trimming stripped 0 bases from V and 9 bases from J, with 12 bases between. Germline CDR1 is SGHVS and CDR2 is FNYEAQ. The CDR3 extends over 14 amino acids. CDR3 in amino acids: CASSLAGASGPQHF. The CDR3 nucleotides are TGTGCCAGCAGCTTAGCCGGGGCCTCCGGGCCCCAGCATTTT.

This clone was observed a few times. The chain has TRBV5-1 and TRBJ2-5; perhaps D is TRBD1 or TRBD2 (5 bases each). This CDR3 spans 14 amino acids. Trimming removed 4 bases at V and 3 bases at J, with 13 bases between. Germline CDR1 reads SGHRS; CDR2 reads YFSETQ. The CDR3 coding sequence is TGCGCCAGCAGCCAGGGTGGGGGTGAAGAGACCCAGTACTTC. Encoded protein: CASSQGGGEETQYF. The full variable domain, rest sourced from reference TRBV5-1 and TRBJ2-5, is KAGVTQTPRYLIKTRGQQVTLSCSPISGHRSVSWYQQTPGQGLQFLFEYFSETQRNKGNFPGRFSGRQFSNSRSEMNVSTLELGDSALYLCASSQGGGEETQYFGPGTRLLVL.

This chain links TRBV5-6 with TRBJ1-4; 9 positions match TRBD1. Germline CDR1 and CDR2: SGHDT and YYEEEE. The ends lost 3 bases at V and 0 bases at J; junction bases unmatched: 0. The length of the CDR3 is 15 residues. CDR3: CASSWTGATNEKLFF. In nucleotides, the CDR3 is TGTGCCAGCAGCTGGACAGGGGCAACTAATGAAAAACTGTTTTTT. The full variable domain, in which reference TRBV5-6 and TRBJ1-4 provide the parts outside the CDR3, is DAGVTQSPTHLIKTRGQQVTLRCSPKSGHDTVSWYQQALGQGPQFIFQYYEEEERQRGNFPDRFSGHQFPNYSSELNVNALLLGDSALYLCASSWTGATNEKLFFGSGTQLSVL.

This clone was observed a single time. This chain connects TRBV11-2 to TRBJ2-1, with TRBD2 as a possible D gene (5 bases). The CDR3 totals 15 residues. Deletions cut 9 bases from V and 6 bases from J, with 21 bases between. The germline V gene encodes CDR1 SGHAT and CDR2 FQNNGV. CDR3 protein: CASSVTWGIRNEQFF. In nucleotides, the CDR3 is TGTGCCAGTAGCGTGACATGGGGTATTCGCAATGAGCAGTTCTTC.

This clone was detected once. V is TRBV7-8 and J is TRBJ2-5; D might be TRBD2 (5 bases). V dropped 1 base and J dropped 2 bases, with 11 bases sitting between them. Per the germline V gene, CDR1 is SGHVS and CDR2 is FQNEAQ. The CDR3 totals 15 residues. CDR3 coding DNA: TGTGCCAGCAGCTTAGGGGGAGTAAGACAAGAGACCCAGTACTTC. It encodes CASSLGGVRQETQYF.

This clone was seen a single time. The chain carries TRBV4-2 and TRBJ2-2, with 9 bases identical to TRBD2. Germline lookup yields CDR1 LGHNA and CDR2 YNFKEQ. This CDR3 has 17 amino acids. Unmatched junction bases numbered 10, after V lost 1 base and J lost 7 bases. In DNA form, the CDR3 reads TGTGCCAGCAGCCAAGGGAGTAGCGGGAGTTTCGGCGGGGAGCTGTTTTTT. This gives the protein CASSQGSSGSFGGELFF.

As to this clone: This likely reflects a read error, since a far larger clone is one base away. The sample has other DNA sequences that encode this CDR3 too. This chain joins TRBV6-1 and TRBJ1-3, with D perhaps TRBD1 (6 bases). Germline CDR1 is MNHNS and CDR2 is SASEGT. This CDR3 spans 13 amino acids. This CDR3 reads CASTGDTGNTIYF. The CDR3 DNA reads as TGTGCCAGCACGGGGGACACAGGAAACACCATATACTTT.

The V call is TRBV27, the J call TRBJ2-2; the D gene is possibly TRBD2 (6 bases). Between the trimmed V and J ends, which lost 2 bases and 5 bases, there was a span of 12 bases. CDR3 length: 15 residues. Germline-derived CDR1 and CDR2 are MNHEY and SMNVEV (reference sequence). The CDR3 bases are TGTGCCAGCAGTTTAAAGGGACTTCTTACCGGGGAGCTGTTTTTT. Amino acids: CASSLKGLLTGELFF.

This clone has more than one count but fewer than ten. The chain carries TRBV6-1 and TRBJ2-7; D might be TRBD2 (6 bases). V lost 3 bases and J lost 5, with 14 bases in between. The CDR3 runs 14 residues. Germline loops: CDR1 MNHNS, CDR2 SASEGT. The DNA for the CDR3 is TGTGCCAGCAGTGATTCTACAGGAGGGAACGAGCAGTACTTC. Its translation is CASSDSTGGNEQYF.

The rearrangement links TRBV28 to TRBJ2-7; the D is unclear. Trimming pared 2 bases from V and 3 bases from J, leaving 5 bases between. CDR1 and CDR2 from the germline V gene are MDHEN and SYDVKM. This CDR3 has 12 residues. The chain's CDR3 is CASSLRDYEQYF. CDR3 bases: TGTGCCAGCAGTTTAAGGGACTACGAGCAGTACTTC.